This section outlines one T cell receptor beta chain sequence together with its context. Its antigen remains unidentified. This sample was taken from a study of CD8+CD57+ T cells in acquired aplastic anemia. According to the study, genomic DNA was the template for TCR beta VDJ and CDR3 profiling. Each CDR3 protein is one row after TCRdb ran MiXCR on the reads. Of roughly 220,000 distinct CDR3 sequences listed, 65% are singletons. Broader study findings: Patients and controls turned out to have roughly 29 CD8+ CDR3 sequences in common.

Only patients with CD8+CD57+ cell expansion on flow cytometry were chosen for sequencing. The CDR3 loop spans 14 amino acids. Germline V lookup: CDR1 SGHRS, CDR2 YFSETQ. Trimming left V 0 bases short and J 2 bases short, with 6 bases between. The sequence came from a human donor with aplastic anemia. This chain uses TRBV5-1 with TRBJ1-5; no definite D call. Source material: sorted CD4+, CD8+, or CD8+CD57+ T cells (not recorded which) from PBMCs. CDR3 in DNA: TGCGCCAGCAGCTTGGATGGTGGCAATCAGCCCCAGCATTTT. It is translated as CASSLDGGNQPQHF.